The present entry profiles one T cell receptor (beta chain) with its context. The V gene's germline CDR1 is GTSNPN and CDR2 SVGIG (reference sequence). The CDR3 covers 13 residues. The V gene lost 5 bases and the J gene lost 2 bases, with 12 bases spanning the gap. The entry originates in a study of blood T cell repertoires in COVID-19. Study-wide context: T cells, B-cell-depleted T cells, or PBMCs provided the cDNA or gDNA that served as material.

Clones were sequenced by immunoSEQ multiplex PCR, and TCRdb holds only the in-frame ones, with some missing. The sample has around 160,000 clones; 80% to 90% are singletons. The chain is built from TRBV30 and TRBJ1-1, with D perhaps TRBD1 (5 bases). The sample was peripheral blood. The TCR was taken from a human donor in a cohort sampled during active COVID-19. In DNA form, the CDR3 reads TGTGCCTGGGGGGCCCTGGGCAACACTGAAGCTTTCTTT. Amino acid sequence: CAWGALGNTEAFF.